This passage covers 6 T cell receptor beta chains from one sample sequenced in a study of T cell repertoires in cytomegalovirus infection. The antigens of these receptors remain unknown. TCRdb redid the calling of the reads with MiXCR, one entry per CDR3 protein. The table lists hundreds of thousands of distinct CDR3 sequences, 33% of them singletons. The material was cultured PBMCs, obtained from culture after CMV antigen stimulation. The receptor source for this set is a human donor in good health (CMV status not recorded). Some clones in this sample may be carry-over from other donors' samples.

The chain carries TRBV7-9 and TRBJ1-1, with a weak D call TRBD1 (6 bases). This CDR3 has 15 residues. Germline lookup yields CDR1 SEHNR and CDR2 FQNEAQ (reference sequence). V dropped 5 bases and J dropped 4 bases, with 17 bases sitting between them. CDR3 in DNA: TGTGCCAGCAGCCGGAGCTTACAGGGCTCCACTGAAGCTTTCTTT. Amino acid sequence: CASSRSLQGSTEAFF.

Only a few counts were recorded for this clonotype. V is TRBV12-3 or TRBV12-4 and J is TRBJ2-3; 7 bases are shared with TRBD1. The CDR3 has 15 amino acids. The V gene end was trimmed by 3 bases and the J gene end by 4 bases; junction bases not matched to a gene: 7. For the CDR3, the DNA is TGTGCCAGCAGTTTTGGGACAGCTTTCCCAGATACGCAGTATTTT. Translation: CASSFGTAFPDTQYF.

The chain has TRBV4-1 and TRBJ1-2; 8 bases line up with TRBD1. Per the germline V gene, CDR1 is MGHRA and CDR2 is YSYEKL. V lost 3 bases to trimming and J lost 4 bases; unmatched junction nucleotides: 7. The CDR3 consists of 15 residues. CDR3 sequence: CASSQADRGGYGYTF. The CDR3 region has the DNA TGCGCCAGCAGCCAGGCTGACAGGGGAGGCTATGGCTACACCTTC.

The chain is built from TRBV10-3 and TRBJ2-7; D gene ambiguous. Germline loops: CDR1 ENHRY, CDR2 SYGVKD. Trimming took 0 bases from V and 6 from J, leaving 6 bases between them. The CDR3 loop spans 12 amino acids. The CDR3 DNA follows: TGTGCCATCAGTGAGTCGACGGGCGAGCAGTACTTC. The encoded protein is CAISESTGEQYF.

This clonotype was seen ten or more times. The chain uses TRBV7-6 and TRBJ2-5; a weak D match, TRBD1 (5 bases). The CDR3 covers 15 residues. V was pared by 3 bases and J by 0 bases, with 11 bases between. CDR1 and CDR2 (germline): SGHVS, FNYEAQ. The CDR3 nucleotides read TGTGCCAGCAGCTTCCTTGGACAAAACCAAGAGACCCAGTACTTC. The encoded protein is CASSFLGQNQETQYF.

The chain joins TRBV10-3 to TRBJ2-3, with 7 bases identical to TRBD2. The V gene end was trimmed by 5 bases and the J gene end by 2 bases; junction bases not matched to a gene: 10. The CDR3 runs to 16 residues. Looked up from germline, CDR1 is ENHRY and CDR2 is SYGVKD. DNA of the CDR3: TGTGCCATCAGTCCGGCGACTAGCCTGACCACAGATACGCAGTATTTT. Translation gives CAISPATSLTTDTQYF.